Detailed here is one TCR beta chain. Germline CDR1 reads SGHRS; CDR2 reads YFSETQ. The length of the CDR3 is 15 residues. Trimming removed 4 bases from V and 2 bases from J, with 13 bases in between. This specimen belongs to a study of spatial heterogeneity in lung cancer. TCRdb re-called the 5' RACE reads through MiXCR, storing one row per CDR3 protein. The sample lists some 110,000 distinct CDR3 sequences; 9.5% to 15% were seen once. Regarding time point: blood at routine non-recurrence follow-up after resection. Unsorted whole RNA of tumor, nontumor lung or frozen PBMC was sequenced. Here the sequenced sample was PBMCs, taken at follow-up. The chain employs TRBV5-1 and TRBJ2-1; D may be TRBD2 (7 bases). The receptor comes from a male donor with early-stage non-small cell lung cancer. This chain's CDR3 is CASSPGGTTYNEQFF. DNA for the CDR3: TGCGCCAGCAGCCCCGGGGGGACAACCTACAATGAGCAGTTCTTC.